This T cell receptor (beta chain) was documented in a study of radiation and T cells in renal cell carcinoma. The germline V gene encodes CDR1 SGHNT and CDR2 YENEEA. V lost 4 bases, J lost 0 bases, and 10 bases lay in between. The CDR3 extends over 15 amino acids. Time point: blood 2 weeks post-SBRT. This sample's treatment: 15 Gy SBRT to primary tumor, nephrectomy 4 weeks later. The repertoire was sequenced with immunoSEQ multiplex PCR; TCRdb's copy has only in-frame clones and lacks some. The table has over 55,000 clones, around 76% seen once; the top ten hold about 7%. Here the sequenced sample was blood, taken from a patient whose treatment included radiotherapy and nephrectomy. V is TRBV11-3 and J is TRBJ1-3; a possible D gene is TRBD1 (6 bases). This TCR came from a man between 60 and 70 years old with renal cell carcinoma. Written as DNA, the CDR3 is TGTGCCAGCAGCTCAGGGGACCCCTCTGGAAACACCATATATTTT. It specifies CASSSGDPSGNTIYF.